This T cell receptor beta chain was identified during a study of blood T cell repertoires in COVID-19. The assay was immunoSEQ multiplex PCR, and TCRdb's table has in-frame clones only and misses some. The sample contains about 64,000 clones, just over 85% of which appear only once. The CDR3 runs 14 residues. Germline V gene sequence: CDR1 LNHDA, CDR2 SQIVND (reference sequence). V was clipped by 11 bases and J by 4 bases, with 19 bases between them. The source of this sequence is a man aged 40-55 years with acute or convalescent COVID-19. V gene TRBV19 combines with J gene TRBJ2-3; D is possibly TRBD1 (6 bases). Sequencing used peripheral blood. Here the CDR3 DNA reads TGTGCCTCCTCAGGGTTGGGGGCCCCAGATACGCAGTATTTT. Amino acids: CASSGLGAPDTQYF.